One and the same sample provided the 5 T cell receptor beta chains below, sequenced in a study of early T cells in non-severe SARS-CoV-2 infection. In TCRdb, the 5' RACE reads were re-called with MiXCR into one record per CDR3 protein. In the table there are under 70,000 distinct CDR3 sequences, about 13% of which are singletons. The material sequenced was whole blood. The receptors derive from an adult who was a healthcare worker with PCR-confirmed SARS-CoV-2 infection or an uninfected control (not recorded which).

This clonotype was counted only a few times. J is TRBJ2-7 and V is TRBV11-3; D not resolved. The V end lost 0 bases, the J end lost 3 bases, and 6 bases lay between the germline ends. This CDR3 has 13 amino acids. Germline V gene sequence: CDR1 SGHNT, CDR2 YENEEA. The CDR3 DNA sequence: TGTGCCAGCAGCTTAGAGCGGAACTACGAGCAGTACTTC. Its translation: CASSLERNYEQYF.

The gene calls are TRBV7-2 and TRBJ1-2; D call uncertain. Per germline, CDR1 SGHTA and CDR2 FQGNSA. V was cut by 2 bases and J by 5 bases, with 15 bases left in between. The CDR3 runs 15 residues. The CDR3 DNA reads TGTGCCAGCAGCTTATTCGGTAGGGTTGAATATGGCTACACCTTC. It is translated as CASSLFGRVEYGYTF.

This clonotype has a handful of counts. The V gene is TRBV6-6, the J gene TRBJ2-1; D tentatively fits TRBD1 or TRBD2 (7 bases each). Germline CDR1 is MNHNY and CDR2 is SVGAGI (reference sequence). Trimming took 6 bases from V and 7 from J, leaving 19 bases between them. This CDR3 contains 15 residues. The CDR3 region has the DNA TGTGCCAGCAGCGAGTATTCCAGGGGGGGGAATGAGCAGTTCTTC. Its translation is CASSEYSRGGNEQFF.

The V and J genes are TRBV6-5 and TRBJ1-5; TRBD1 matches at 7 bases. The CDR3 is 13 amino acids. J lost 4 bases, V lost 7 bases, and 4 bases had no gene match. Germline loops: CDR1 MNHEY, CDR2 SVGAGI. The CDR3 loop reads CASTPGGNQPQHF. The DNA for the CDR3 is TGTGCCAGCACCCCAGGGGGAAATCAGCCCCAGCATTTT.

This clonotype was detected ten times or more. CDR3 nucleotides: TGTGCCACCCGAGGGGCAGTGAACACTGAAGCTTTCTTT. It translates to CATRGAVNTEAFF. V usage is TRBV12-3 or TRBV12-4 and J usage is TRBJ1-1, with TRBD1 as a possible D gene (5 bases). The V and J ends lost 10 bases and 0 bases respectively, with 12 bases between them. The CDR3 sequence is 13 residues long.